This T cell receptor (beta chain) was observed in a study of blood T cell repertoires in COVID-19. Study as a whole: The origin of the acute and convalescent COVID-19 samples was the United States, Italy and Spain. PBMCs, B-cell-depleted T cells, or T cells were the source of the cDNA or gDNA that made up the material.

The length of the CDR3 is 12 residues. Trimming removed 6 bases from V and 6 bases from J, with 6 bases in between. Per the original methods: Estimation of nucleated cell counts was performed using reference gene primer amplification. Clones were sequenced by immunoSEQ multiplex PCR, and TCRdb holds only the in-frame ones, with some missing. For V, J and clone size, that table is used; D and trimming come from the DNA. The sample yields some 240,000 clones, roughly four fifths seen once. The source of this sequence is a woman in her seventies with COVID-19, enrolled during active disease. The V gene is TRBV12-3 or TRBV12-4, the J gene TRBJ1-6; no clear D gene. Sequencing was carried out using peripheral blood. The CDR3 loop is CASRLTNSPLHF. The CDR3 DNA reads as TGTGCCAGCAGACTTACTAATTCACCCCTCCACTTT.